This T cell receptor beta chain was recovered during a study of post-analysis software for immune sequencing data. TCR beta libraries were prepared from cDNA with unique molecular identifiers. Each sample of roughly 0.85 to 11 million input T cells yielded about 500,000 cDNA molecules, so each molecule approximated one T cell. MiXCR was run by TCRdb on the PCR reads, yielding one entry per CDR3 protein. The data contain roughly 580,000 distinct CDR3 sequences, about 44% of them singletons. Germline-derived CDR1 and CDR2 are SGHKS and YYEKEE (reference sequence). This CDR3 has 14 residues. V lost 6 bases and J lost 0, with 10 bases in between. Study-level points and caveats: When compared against controls, multiple sclerosis patients showed significantly lower normalized Chao1 diversity. Same-batch samples co-clustered strongly by F measure. Patients carried several TRBV segments more frequently than controls did, and TRBV5-6, TRBV5-1 and TRBV20-1 were among them.

This clonotype came up a few times. Its matching antigen is unknown. The sample comprised blood. V and J are TRBV5-5 and TRBJ2-1; D ambiguous. The sequence derives from a girl aged 5 to 17 with multiple sclerosis. The chain's CDR3 is CASTEQNSYNEQFF. For the CDR3, the DNA is TGTGCCAGCACCGAGCAGAACTCCTACAATGAGCAGTTCTTC.